This TCR beta chain comes out of a study of Ad26.COV2.S vaccination and SARS-CoV-2 variants. Assay used: immunoSEQ multiplex PCR; TCRdb lists only in-frame clones, some missing. The table records over 400,000 clones, roughly 91% of them present only once. The treatment: roughly 18 received Ad26.COV2.S at low or high dose, single or two shots; about 5 received placebo; per-sample allocation not given. Samples were taken on day 63 after the first vaccine or placebo injection. The specimen comprised peripheral blood, sampled in a trial of Ad26.COV2.S vaccine versus placebo. The clonotype was recovered from a person aged 18-60 years who received the Ad26.COV2.S COVID-19 vaccine or a placebo.

The CDR3 coding sequence is TGTGCCAGCTTAAGGACAGGGTACGCCTACGAGCAGTACTTC. As protein: CASLRTGYAYEQYF. This sequence joins TRBV28 and TRBJ2-7; TRBD1 matches 8 bases. After removal of 8 bases from V and 2 bases from J, the junction contained 8 bases not matched to a gene. The CDR3 sequence is 14 residues long. In germline, CDR1 is MDHEN, CDR2 SYDVKM. Combining the CDR3 with reference TRBV28 and TRBJ2-7 gives the whole variable domain DVKVTQSSRYLVKRTGEKVFLECVQDMDHENMFWYRQDPGLGLRLIYFSYDVKMKEKGDIPEGYSVSREKKERFSLILESASTNQTSMYLCASLRTGYAYEQYFGPGTRLTVT.